This TCR beta chain was documented in a study of glioma-infiltrating T cells. Looking at the study overall: Blood libraries targeted about 4- to 11-fold coverage of about one million T cells. Points from the study as a whole: Gliomas, especially low-grade, showed above-expected tissue-blood divergence; non-neoplastic patients showed below.

Germline values: CDR1 SGHTA, CDR2 FQGTGA. The CDR3 spans 13 residues. Deletions cut 3 bases from V and 5 bases from J, with 8 bases between. This clonotype was seen a few times. Antigen: not known. TCR alpha and beta CDR3 regions were amplified from RNA using iRepertoire nested multiplex PCR. Input was about 85-450 ng of tissue mRNA or PBMC total RNA. MiXCR, applied by TCRdb to the multiplex PCR reads, yields one record per CDR3 protein. This table holds 300,000 to 450,000 distinct CDR3 sequences, approximately 42% found once. This rearrangement joins TRBV7-3 to TRBJ1-5; D remains ambiguous. What was sequenced was glioma tissue, nonneoplastic brain tissue, or PBMCs (not recorded which). This receptor was taken from a human donor with low-grade glioma or glioblastoma, undergoing nonglioma brain surgery, or in good health (not recorded which). The CDR3 loop reads CASSFSIYQPQHF. CDR3 in DNA: TGTGCCAGCAGCTTCTCCATCTATCAGCCCCAGCATTTT.